The 29 T cell receptor beta chains presented below share a single source sample, sequenced in a study of blood T cell repertoires in COVID-19. Generated by immunoSEQ multiplex PCR, the TCRdb table keeps only in-frame clones and is missing some. The sample has approximately 290,000 clones, about nine tenths seen once. Sequencing was carried out using peripheral blood. All receptors derive from a man younger than 30 with active or convalescent COVID-19.

The rearrangement uses TRBV7-7 and TRBJ1-5, with D hard to call. The CDR3 is 16 residues long. Trimming removed 6 bases from V and 1 base from J, with 16 bases in between. CDR1 is SSHAT and CDR2 is FNYEAQ in the germline V gene (reference sequence). CDR3 sequence reads: CASSRSEGFSNQPQHF. CDR3 in DNA: TGTGCCAGCAGTAGAAGCGAGGGTTTCAGCAATCAGCCCCAGCATTTT.

The chain has TRBV5-5 and TRBJ1-4, with 7 nucleotides matching TRBD1. V lost 1 base, J lost 3 bases, and 6 bases stayed unmatched. The CDR3 runs to 16 residues. The V gene's germline CDR1 is SGHKS and CDR2 YYEKEE (reference sequence). CDR3 region: CASSLRQGGANEKLFF. Here the CDR3 DNA reads TGTGCCAGCAGCTTGCGTCAGGGGGGTGCTAATGAAAAACTGTTTTTT.

This sequence joins TRBV5-6 and TRBJ1-2; the D gene is possibly TRBD1 (6 bases). From germline, CDR1 is SGHDT and CDR2 YYEEEE. Trimming removed 0 bases from V and 6 bases from J, with 15 bases in between. CDR3 size: 15 residues. The CDR3 DNA sequence: TGTGCCAGCAGCTTGGCCTTTAGGAGACAGGATGGCTACACCTTC. Protein: CASSLAFRRQDGYTF.

The chain uses TRBV19 and TRBJ1-1, with 7 bases fitting TRBD1. The CDR3 sequence is 14 residues long. V was clipped by 5 bases and J by 4 bases; unmatched bases: 7. In germline, CDR1 is LNHDA, CDR2 SQIVND (reference sequence). CDR3: CASSAQQGTTEAFF. The CDR3 DNA reads TGTGCCAGTAGTGCTCAACAGGGGACCACTGAAGCTTTCTTT.

The chain uses TRBV9 and TRBJ2-2, with 9 bases matching TRBD2. V shed 4 bases and J 5 bases; nucleotides not matched to a gene: 9. There are 16 residues in the CDR3. Germline CDR1 SGDLS, CDR2 YYNGEE. CDR3: CASSPRAGGSTGELFF. The CDR3 coding sequence is TGTGCCAGCAGCCCTCGGGCGGGAGGGAGTACCGGGGAGCTGTTTTTT.

The V gene is TRBV10-2, the J gene TRBJ2-5; 8 bases align to TRBD2. The CDR3 sequence is 17 residues long. V shed 6 bases, J shed 5 bases, and the junction held 17 bases outside the gene matches. Germline V gene sequence: CDR1 WSHSY, CDR2 SAAADI. The CDR3 DNA reads as TGCGCCAGCAGCCGCCGTAAATTCGGGGGGGCCGAGGAGACCCAGTACTTC. This sequence encodes CASSRRKFGGAEETQYF.

The J gene is TRBJ2-7, the V gene TRBV27; TRBD2 matches at 10 bases. The CDR3 is 13 amino acids. Germline CDR1 and CDR2: MNHEY and SMNVEV (reference sequence). Trimming took 8 bases from V and 2 from J; bases not matched to a gene: 3. DNA for the CDR3: TGTGCCAGCGCAGCGGGAGGGCCCTACGAGCAGTACTTC. Its protein is CASAAGGPYEQYF.

This chain links TRBV2 with TRBJ1-1; D not certain. Trimming took off 0 bases at V and 5 bases at J, with 7 bases between the two ends. The CDR3 loop spans 13 amino acids. Germline V gene lookup returns CDR1 SNHLY and CDR2 FYNNEI. The CDR3 reads CASSEAHGTEAFF. The CDR3 DNA is TGTGCCAGCAGTGAAGCGCACGGGACTGAAGCTTTCTTT.

The gene calls are TRBV6-2 or TRBV6-3 and TRBJ2-5; 10 bases match TRBD1. Unmatched junction bases numbered 6, after V lost 6 bases and J lost 5 bases. From germline, CDR1 is MNHEY and CDR2 SVGEGT. CDR3 length: 14 amino acids. The CDR3 loop reads CASSKTGGGETQYF. DNA for the CDR3: TGTGCCAGCAGCAAGACAGGGGGCGGGGAGACCCAGTACTTC.

This rearrangement joins TRBV7-9 to TRBJ1-4, with TRBD1 as a possible D gene (6 bases). The CDR3 runs to 14 residues. V was cut by 2 bases and J by 3 bases, with 7 bases left in between. Germline V gene data show CDR1 as SEHNR and CDR2 as FQNEAQ (reference sequence). The CDR3 DNA sequence: TGTGCCAGCAGCTTAAACAGGGCTAATGAAAAACTGTTTTTT. This translates into CASSLNRANEKLFF.

The chain employs TRBV27 and TRBJ2-7; the match to TRBD2 covers 11 bases. CDR1 and CDR2 from the germline V gene are MNHEY and SMNVEV (reference sequence). J lost 7 bases, V lost 3 bases, and 8 bases had no gene match. This CDR3 has 15 amino acids. DNA for the CDR3: TGTGCCAGCAGTTTGACCGGGGGACTAGCGGTTGAGCAGTACTTC. It encodes CASSLTGGLAVEQYF.

The chain is built from TRBV2 and TRBJ2-3; 11 bases are a match to TRBD1. This CDR3 is 17 amino acids long. The germline V gene has CDR1 SNHLY and CDR2 FYNNEI. V lost 7 bases, J lost 0 bases, and 9 bases stayed unmatched. CDR3 sequence reads: CASTPGTGGTSTDTQYF. DNA of the CDR3: TGTGCCAGCACCCCCGGGACAGGGGGGACTAGCACAGATACGCAGTATTTT. Looking up the rest from reference TRBV2 and TRBJ2-3 gives the full variable domain: EPEVTQTPSHQVTQMGQEVILRCVPISNHLYFYWYRQILGQKVEFLVSFYNNEISEKSEIFDDQFSVERPDGSNFTLKIRSTKLEDSAMYFCASTPGTGGTSTDTQYFGPGTRLTVL.

Concerning this clone itself: Other DNA sequences in this sample translate to the same CDR3. V gene TRBV18 combines with J gene TRBJ1-1, with TRBD1 as a possible D gene (5 bases). The CDR3 runs 15 residues. Between the trimmed V and J ends, which lost 2 bases and 1 base, there was a span of 11 bases. The germline CDR1 and CDR2 sequences are KGHSH and LQKENI. This CDR3 is CASSPSGGGNTEAFF. The CDR3 bases are TGTGCCAGCTCACCATCCGGCGGGGGGAACACTGAAGCTTTCTTT.

The V call is TRBV6-6, the J call TRBJ1-2, with D perhaps matching TRBD1 (6 bases). The germline gives CDR1 MNHNY, CDR2 SVGAGI (reference sequence). Trimming removed 7 bases from V and 4 bases from J, with 13 bases in between. The CDR3 extends over 13 amino acids. The CDR3 DNA reads TGTGCCAGCACCCAGACAGGCCCCTATGGCTACACCTTC. This sequence encodes CASTQTGPYGYTF.

The chain has TRBV19 and TRBJ1-5; maybe TRBD1 (5 bases). Trimming pared 3 bases from V and 5 bases from J, leaving 11 bases between. Germline CDR1 LNHDA, CDR2 SQIVND (reference sequence). CDR3 length: 14 amino acids. The CDR3 protein is CASSMRGSYQPQHF. The CDR3 DNA reads as TGTGCCAGTAGTATGCGGGGGTCCTATCAGCCCCAGCATTTT.

The rearrangement joins TRBV4-2 to TRBJ2-5; 12 nucleotides align to TRBD2. Germline assignment: CDR1 LGHNA and CDR2 YNFKEQ. The CDR3 has 17 residues. V shed 0 bases and J 6 bases; nucleotides not matched to a gene: 8. CDR3 bases: TGTGCCAGCAGCCAAGATGGCCTAGCGGGAGGGCCGCAGACCCAGTACTTC. It is translated as CASSQDGLAGGPQTQYF.

This chain links TRBV5-5 with TRBJ1-5, with 7 bases fitting TRBD1. CDR1 and CDR2 (germline): SGHKS, YYEKEE (reference sequence). With 4 bases clipped from V and 2 bases from J, the junction kept 3 bases outside the gene matches. This CDR3 has 14 amino acids. As DNA, the CDR3 is TGTGCCAGCAGCGTGCAGGGGGGCAATCAGCCCCAGCATTTT. Its protein product is CASSVQGGNQPQHF.

This chain joins TRBV10-3 and TRBJ2-1, with a tentative D call TRBD1 (6 bases). The V end was cut by 6 bases, the J end by 9 bases, with 15 bases between. The CDR3 spans 13 residues. Germline CDR1 ENHRY, CDR2 SYGVKD. CDR3 in amino acids: CAISFRGSGEQFF. CDR3 sequence (DNA): TGTGCCATCAGCTTTAGGGGGTCGGGTGAGCAGTTCTTC.

The V gene is TRBV6-2 or TRBV6-3, the J gene TRBJ2-7, with 7 nucleotides matching TRBD1. The CDR3 has 14 amino acids. Trimming took 2 bases from V and 4 from J; bases not matched to a gene: 5. Germline V gives CDR1 MNHEY, CDR2 SVGEGT. The CDR3 coding sequence is TGTGCCAGCAGTTACGTGGGACAGACGTACGAGCAGTACTTC. Amino acid sequence: CASSYVGQTYEQYF.

This chain connects TRBV5-6 to TRBJ1-2; D gene uncertain. V lost 0 bases, J lost 7 bases, and 4 bases lay in between. Germline values: CDR1 SGHDT, CDR2 YYEEEE. There are 11 residues in the CDR3. CDR3 sequence: CASSLGLGYTF. The CDR3 DNA reads as TGTGCCAGCAGCTTGGGGCTTGGCTACACCTTC.

The chain couples TRBV28 to TRBJ1-5, with TRBD1 as a possible D gene (5 bases). V lost 2 bases and J lost 6, with 8 bases in between. CDR3 length: 13 amino acids. Per the germline V gene, CDR1 is MDHEN and CDR2 is SYDVKM. CDR3 region: CASSLQGGQPQHF. In nucleotides, the CDR3 is TGTGCCAGCAGTTTACAGGGAGGTCAGCCCCAGCATTTT.

The rearrangement uses TRBV27 and TRBJ2-1; possible D gene TRBD1, 6 bases. The CDR3 runs 15 residues. V lost 6 bases to trimming and J lost 3 bases, with 15 bases between them. Germline V gene lookup returns CDR1 MNHEY and CDR2 SMNVEV (reference sequence). In nucleotides, the CDR3 is TGTGCCAGCAGACCTACGGACAGACGCTACAATGAGCAGTTCTTC. Translated, it gives CASRPTDRRYNEQFF.

The sample holds a few counts of this clone. The CDR3 DNA follows: TGTGCCAGCAGCCGAACTAGCGGGAGGGCCGAGGTGGAGCTGTTTTTT. Translated, it gives CASSRTSGRAEVELFF. This chain connects TRBV4-2 to TRBJ2-2; 13 bases fit TRBD2. CDR3 length: 16 amino acids. CDR1 is LGHNA and CDR2 is YNFKEQ in the germline V gene. V was pared by 4 bases and J by 10 bases, with 9 bases of the junction left unmatched.

The chain couples TRBV7-2 to TRBJ1-2; the D is unclear. CDR1 is SGHTA and CDR2 is FQGNSA in the germline V gene. The V end was cut by 3 bases, the J end by 6 bases, with 23 bases between. This CDR3 comprises 17 residues. Here the CDR3 reads CASSFLVGRGVGDGYTF. The CDR3 region has the DNA TGTGCCAGCAGCTTCTTAGTAGGGCGGGGAGTTGGAGATGGCTACACCTTC.

V is TRBV27 and J is TRBJ2-1, with TRBD2 matching over 11 bases. The CDR3 contains 15 residues. In germline, CDR1 is MNHEY, CDR2 SMNVEV (reference sequence). V was clipped by 7 bases and J by 8 bases; unmatched bases: 10. The CDR3 nucleotides are TGTGCCAGCACCACCGGGACTAGCGGTTTCTATGAGCAGTTCTTC. It translates to CASTTGTSGFYEQFF.

The chain has TRBV3-1 (or the pseudogene TRBV3-2) and TRBJ1-3; D not certain. CDR3 length: 12 residues. Trimming pared 5 bases from V and 6 bases from J, leaving 8 bases between. Germline values: CDR1 LGHDT, CDR2 YNNKEL (reference sequence). The CDR3 DNA reads TGTGCCAGCAGCGAGAGGGCAAACACCATATATTTT. Translation: CASSERANTIYF.

The chain employs TRBV27 and TRBJ1-5; D not resolved. V was pared by 4 bases and J by 3 bases, with 10 bases between. There are 14 residues in the CDR3. CDR1 and CDR2 (germline): MNHEY, SMNVEV (reference sequence). The CDR3 sequence is CASSSRRDNQPQHF. CDR3 nucleotide sequence: TGTGCCAGCAGTTCGCGACGGGACAATCAGCCCCAGCATTTT.

The genes are TRBV10-1 and TRBJ2-7; D possibly corresponds to TRBD1 (6 bases). Germline V lookup: CDR1 WNHNN, CDR2 SYGVQD (reference sequence). CDR3 length equals 14 residues. The V end was cut by 4 bases, the J end by 6 bases, with 16 bases between. The CDR3 DNA reads TGCGCCAGCAGTGCTGACAGGCCCGAGGGCGAGCAGTACTTC. Translated: CASSADRPEGEQYF.

V and J are TRBV27 and TRBJ2-1, with 10 bases aligning to TRBD1. The CDR3 totals 16 residues. Germline V CDR1 and CDR2: MNHEY, SMNVEV (reference sequence). V shed 3 bases and J 4 bases; nucleotides not matched to a gene: 6. CDR3 DNA: TGTGCCAGCAGTTTCCGCGGACAGGGGGGGTACAATGAGCAGTTCTTC. Residues: CASSFRGQGGYNEQFF.